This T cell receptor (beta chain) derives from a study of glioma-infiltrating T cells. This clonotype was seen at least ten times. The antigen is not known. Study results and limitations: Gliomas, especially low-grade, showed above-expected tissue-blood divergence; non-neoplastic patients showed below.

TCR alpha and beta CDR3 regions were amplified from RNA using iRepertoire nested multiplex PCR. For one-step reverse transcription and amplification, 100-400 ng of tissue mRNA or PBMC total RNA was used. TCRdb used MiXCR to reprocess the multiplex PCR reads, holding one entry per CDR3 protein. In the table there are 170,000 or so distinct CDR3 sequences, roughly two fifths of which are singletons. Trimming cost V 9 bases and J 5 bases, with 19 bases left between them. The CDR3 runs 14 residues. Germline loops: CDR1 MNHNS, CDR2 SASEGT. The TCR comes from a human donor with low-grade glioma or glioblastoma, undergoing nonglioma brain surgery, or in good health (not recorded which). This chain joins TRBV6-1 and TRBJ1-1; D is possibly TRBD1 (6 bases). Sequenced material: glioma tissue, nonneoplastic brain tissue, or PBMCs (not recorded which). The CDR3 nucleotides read TGTGCCAGTCCATACAGGGTCTTTGTGACTGAAGCTTTCTTT. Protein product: CASPYRVFVTEAFF.